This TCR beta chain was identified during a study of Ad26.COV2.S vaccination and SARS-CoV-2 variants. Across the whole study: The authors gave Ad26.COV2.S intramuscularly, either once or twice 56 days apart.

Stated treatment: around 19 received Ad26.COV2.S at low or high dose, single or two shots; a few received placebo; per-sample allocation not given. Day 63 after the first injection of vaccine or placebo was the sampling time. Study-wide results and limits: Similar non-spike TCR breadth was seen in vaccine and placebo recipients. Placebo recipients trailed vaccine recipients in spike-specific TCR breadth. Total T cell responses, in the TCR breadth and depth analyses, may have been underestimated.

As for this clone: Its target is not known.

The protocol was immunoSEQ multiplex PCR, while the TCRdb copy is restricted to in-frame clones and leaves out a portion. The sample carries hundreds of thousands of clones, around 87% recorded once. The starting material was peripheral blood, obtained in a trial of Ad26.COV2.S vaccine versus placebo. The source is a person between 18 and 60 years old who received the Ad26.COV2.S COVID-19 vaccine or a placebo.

CDR3 protein: CASSPPTEYGYTF. The CDR3 DNA follows: TGTGCCAGCAGTCCGCCGACAGAGTATGGCTACACCTTC. The chain links TRBV12-3 or TRBV12-4 to TRBJ1-2, with a tentative D call TRBD1 (5 bases). The CDR3 sequence is 13 residues long. V was cut by 5 bases and J by 5 bases, with 12 bases left in between.